The 12 T cell receptor beta chains below come from one sample, sequenced in a study of T cell repertoires in cytomegalovirus infection. These receptors' targets are unknown. TCRdb reprocessed the reads with MiXCR, giving one entry per CDR3 protein. The sample contains approximately 910,000 distinct CDR3 sequences, more than 25% of which appear only once. Sequences were derived from cultured CD8+ T cells from PBMCs, sampled from culture after CMV antigen stimulation. Source of these receptors: a human donor in good health (CMV status not recorded). Some clones in this sample may be carry-over from other donors' samples.

This chain connects TRBV6-2 or TRBV6-3 to TRBJ2-4; D is unresolved. With 6 bases removed from V and 4 bases from J, the gap between germline ends came to 13 bases. The CDR3 consists of 14 residues. Germline V gene lookup returns CDR1 MNHEY and CDR2 SVGEGT. CDR3 DNA: TGTGCCAGCAGATGGGCAGATCCAAAAAACATTCAGTACTTC. It translates to CASRWADPKNIQYF.

Comments on this clonotype: Given a much more abundant clone one base away, this may be a read error. The gene calls are TRBV7-9 and TRBJ2-7; D is possibly TRBD1 (6 bases). Looked up from germline, CDR1 is SEHNR and CDR2 is FQNEAQ (reference sequence). This CDR3 has 16 amino acids. CDR3 in DNA: TGTGTCAGCAGCTTATTTGTGGGGTTGGACAGCTACGAGCAGTACTTC. It codes for CVSSLFVGLDSYEQYF.

This clonotype was counted a few times. The rearrangement joins TRBV7-9 to TRBJ2-3; 8 positions match TRBD2. V lost 3 bases to trimming and J lost 5 bases; unmatched junction nucleotides: 4. Germline CDR1 reads SEHNR; CDR2 reads FQNEAQ (reference sequence). CDR3 length equals 14 residues. The CDR3 nucleotides read TGTGCCAGCAGCTTTAGCGGGGAGGTAGATACGCAGTATTTT. It specifies CASSFSGEVDTQYF. Filled out from reference TRBV7-9 and TRBJ2-3, the complete variable domain reads DTGVSQNPRHKITKRGQNVTFRCDPISEHNRLYWYRQTLGQGPEFLTYFQNEAQLEKSRLLSDRFSAERPKGSFSTLEIQRTEQGDSAMYLCASSFSGEVDTQYFGPGTRLTVL.

This clonotype was detected only a few times. The chain couples TRBV12-5 to TRBJ2-5; the match to TRBD2 covers 12 bases. Germline V CDR1 and CDR2: LGHNT, FRNRAP. Germline trimming cut 4 bases from V and 4 bases from J; bases unmatched to any gene: 4. This CDR3 is 15 amino acids long. The CDR3 sequence is CASGSSGGAGETQYF. The CDR3 DNA follows: TGTGCTAGTGGTTCTAGCGGGGGGGCCGGAGAGACCCAGTACTTC.

The V and J genes are TRBV7-9 and TRBJ2-1; 8 positions match TRBD1. Germline values: CDR1 SEHNR, CDR2 FQNEAQ (reference sequence). This CDR3 is 16 amino acids long. V gave up 1 base and J gave up 4 bases; unmatched junction bases: 6. The DNA for the CDR3 is TGTGCCAGCAGCTTAGTTTGGGACAGGCCTTACAATGAGCAGTTCTTC. This sequence encodes CASSLVWDRPYNEQFF.

This sequence joins TRBV20-1 and TRBJ1-3; D might be TRBD1 (5 bases). The CDR3 is 16 residues long. Germline V gene data show CDR1 as DFQATT and CDR2 as SNEGSKA (reference sequence). Trimming removed 6 bases from V and 0 bases from J, with 18 bases in between. The CDR3 protein is CSALVWRDASGNTIYF. DNA of the CDR3: TGCAGTGCACTCGTCTGGAGGGACGCCTCTGGAAACACCATATATTTT.

This clonotype was observed many times. The V and J genes are TRBV7-9 and TRBJ1-5, with D maybe TRBD1 (5 bases). The V end lost 6 bases, the J end lost 7 bases, and 10 bases lay between the germline ends. Germline V gives CDR1 SEHNR, CDR2 FQNEAQ (reference sequence). The CDR3 totals 12 residues. This CDR3 is CASSLRGQPQHF. As DNA, the CDR3 is TGTGCCAGCAGTCTTAGGGGACAGCCCCAGCATTTT.

The V and J genes are TRBV2 and TRBJ2-1; 11 nucleotides align to TRBD2. J lost 10 bases, V lost 6 bases, and 11 bases had no gene match. The CDR3 has 15 amino acids. Germline assignment: CDR1 SNHLY and CDR2 FYNNEI. As DNA, the CDR3 is TGTGCCAGCAGGCCCGGGACTAGCGGTCCTGGGGAGCAGTTCTTC. Translating it yields CASRPGTSGPGEQFF.

The J gene is TRBJ1-5, the V gene TRBV3-1, with D unclear. Trimming cost V 8 bases and J 1 base, with 15 bases left between them. Germline CDR1 is LGHDT and CDR2 is YNNKEL (reference sequence). The CDR3 is made up of 15 amino acids. The CDR3 protein is CASGFGRRSNQPQHF. The CDR3 nucleotides read TGTGCCAGCGGCTTCGGAAGACGAAGCAATCAGCCCCAGCATTTT.

This clonotype was observed many times. The V and J genes are TRBV7-2 and TRBJ2-5, with D perhaps assigned TRBD1 or TRBD2 (5 bases each). This CDR3 comprises 14 residues. The germline gives CDR1 SGHTA, CDR2 FQGNSA. V was shortened by 1 base and J by 5 bases, with 11 bases between the two germline ends. CDR3 region: CASSLVGGDETQYF. The CDR3 coding sequence is TGTGCCAGCAGCTTAGTCGGTGGGGACGAGACCCAGTACTTC.

In its sample, this clonotype was seen many times. DNA of the CDR3: TGTGCCAGCAGTTCCGGACAGAACCCCTACGAGCAGTACGTC. Its translation is CASSSGQNPYEQYV. The chain carries TRBV28 and TRBJ2-7; D is possibly TRBD1 (6 bases). From germline, CDR1 is MDHEN and CDR2 SYDVKM. V lost 4 bases to trimming and J lost 2 bases, with 12 bases between them. There are 14 residues in the CDR3.

The rearrangement joins TRBV11-2 to TRBJ2-5; 11 bases line up with TRBD2. Looked up from germline, CDR1 is SGHAT and CDR2 is FQNNGV. Unmatched junction bases numbered 18, after V lost 7 bases and J lost 5 bases. The CDR3 has 18 residues. This chain's CDR3 is CASTPRVAGGPLGETQYF. DNA of the CDR3: TGTGCCAGCACGCCGCGGGTAGCGGGGGGGCCATTGGGGGAGACCCAGTACTTC.